The 25 T cell receptor beta chains in this list originate from one sample, sequenced in a study of blood T cell repertoires in COVID-19. Method: immunoSEQ multiplex PCR; TCRdb's copy keeps in-frame clones and lacks some. Seen here are about 140,000 clones, roughly 88% observed once, and the top ten hold about 1.5%. Sample: peripheral blood. The receptors derive from a woman aged 50 to 60 with acute or convalescent COVID-19.

This chain connects TRBV18 to TRBJ1-5; D remains ambiguous. V lost 2 bases, J lost 4 bases, and 6 bases lay in between. From germline, CDR1 is KGHSH and CDR2 LQKENI. The CDR3 covers 13 residues. DNA of the CDR3: TGTGCCAGCTCACCATCGGGAAATCAGCCCCAGCATTTT. It specifies CASSPSGNQPQHF. Using reference TRBV18 and TRBJ1-5 for the parts outside the CDR3, the full variable domain is NAGVMQNPRHLVRRRGQEARLRCSPMKGHSHVYWYRQLPEEGLKFMVYLQKENIIDESGMPKERFSAEFPKEGPSILRIQQVVRGDSAAYFCASSPSGNQPQHFGDGTRLSIL.

This chain uses TRBV2 with TRBJ1-5; D gene uncertain. This CDR3 is 15 amino acids long. Per the germline V gene, CDR1 is SNHLY and CDR2 is FYNNEI. Deletions cut 2 bases from V and 4 bases from J, with 12 bases between. The CDR3 bases are TGTGCCAGCAGTGAAAGGGCAGCGGTAAATCAGCCCCAGCATTTT. Its translation is CASSERAAVNQPQHF.

The chain has TRBV10-3 and TRBJ1-6; D is unclear. This CDR3 has 18 residues. Per the germline V gene, CDR1 is ENHRY and CDR2 is SYGVKD. The V gene lost 3 bases and the J gene lost 6 bases, with 21 bases spanning the gap. The CDR3 spells CAISDSSSGLLGNSPLHF. The CDR3 nucleotides read TGTGCCATCAGTGACTCGAGTTCAGGCCTTCTGGGTAATTCACCCCTCCACTTT.

J is TRBJ2-5 and V is TRBV30, with 16 bases lining up with TRBD2. Germline CDR1 is GTSNPN and CDR2 is SVGIG (reference sequence). J was trimmed by 5 bases and V by 1 base; bases with no gene match: 7. The CDR3 sequence is 17 residues long. The CDR3 sequence is CAWSAGTSGGALETQYF. DNA for the CDR3: TGTGCCTGGAGTGCAGGGACTAGCGGGGGGGCGTTGGAGACCCAGTACTTC.

V is TRBV28 and J is TRBJ2-3, with D perhaps TRBD2 (6 bases). The CDR3 consists of 14 residues. Trimming removed 2 bases at V and 2 bases at J, with 8 bases between. CDR1 is MDHEN, CDR2 SYDVKM, per germline. CDR3 sequence reads: CASSLGGDTDTQYF. The CDR3 nucleotides read TGTGCCAGCAGTTTAGGCGGGGACACAGATACGCAGTATTTT. The full variable domain, with the rest looked up from reference TRBV28 and TRBJ2-3, is DVKVTQSSRYLVKRTGEKVFLECVQDMDHENMFWYRQDPGLGLRLIYFSYDVKMKEKGDIPEGYSVSREKKERFSLILESASTNQTSMYLCASSLGGDTDTQYFGPGTRLTVL.

The gene calls are TRBV7-6 and TRBJ2-1, with a possible D match to TRBD1 (5 bases). The CDR3 consists of 15 residues. Germline CDR1 is SGHVS and CDR2 is FNYEAQ. Trimming left V 1 base short and J 0 bases short, with 7 bases between. CDR3 nucleotide sequence: TGTGCCAGCAGCTTAGGGGGCTTCTCCTACAATGAGCAGTTCTTC. Amino acids: CASSLGGFSYNEQFF.

This chain connects TRBV5-1 to TRBJ2-7; 8 bases match TRBD1. V shed 3 bases and J 6 bases; nucleotides not matched to a gene: 11. CDR1 and CDR2 (germline): SGHRS, YFSETQ. The CDR3 length is 15 residues. CDR3 region: CASSSRSGGNSEQYF. The CDR3 DNA sequence: TGCGCCAGCAGCTCCCGTTCAGGGGGCAACTCCGAGCAGTACTTC.

The gene calls are TRBV2 and TRBJ2-7, with 8 nucleotides matching TRBD2. The ends lost 10 bases at V and 6 bases at J; junction bases unmatched: 8. The CDR3 contains 12 residues. Germline CDR1 is SNHLY and CDR2 is FYNNEI. The CDR3 DNA follows: TGTGCCATGATAAGCCTAGCGGGCGAGCAGTACTTC. Residues: CAMISLAGEQYF.

In DNA form, the CDR3 reads TGTGCCAGCGCCAAGAGGAGCACTGAAGCTTTCTTT. Encoded protein: CASAKRSTEAFF. The rearrangement links TRBV2 to TRBJ1-1; unclear D gene. CDR1 is SNHLY and CDR2 is FYNNEI in the germline V gene. This CDR3 comprises 12 residues. The V end was cut by 8 bases, the J end by 4 bases, with 11 bases between.

V is TRBV11-2 and J is TRBJ2-7; 12 nucleotides match TRBD2. Trimming took 5 bases from V and 3 from J; bases not matched to a gene: 5. The germline CDR1 and CDR2 sequences are SGHAT and FQNNGV. This CDR3 comprises 15 residues. The CDR3 loop reads CASSPQGLAGYEQYF. CDR3 bases: TGTGCCAGCAGCCCCCAGGGACTAGCGGGCTACGAGCAGTACTTC.

This clone was detected only a few times. The genes are TRBV4-1 and TRBJ2-1, with D unclear. Germline assignment: CDR1 MGHRA and CDR2 YSYEKL. The CDR3 length is 16 residues. Trimming pared 0 bases from V and 5 bases from J, leaving 14 bases between. Written as DNA, the CDR3 is TGCGCCAGCAGCCAAGATTGGCAGTTCCCGAACAATGAGCAGTTCTTC. This encodes CASSQDWQFPNNEQFF.

The chain combines TRBV23-1 with TRBJ1-6; tentatively, D is TRBD1 (6 bases). TRBV23-1 is an open reading frame, and its role is uncertain. Trimming cost V 5 bases and J 9 bases, with 20 bases left between them. The CDR3 has 16 amino acids. For the CDR3, the DNA is TGCGCCAGCAGTAATACCGGGACCATAGGGGGTTCACCCCTCCACTTT. Its protein is CASSNTGTIGGSPLHF.

V gene TRBV5-4 combines with J gene TRBJ2-7; 8 bases line up with TRBD1. Germline V gene lookup returns CDR1 SGHNT and CDR2 YYREEE (reference sequence). The CDR3 loop spans 15 amino acids. Trimming took 1 base from V and 4 from J; bases not matched to a gene: 7. CDR3 DNA sequence: TGTGCCAGCAGCTTGATGGCAGGGGGCTCGTACGAGCAGTACTTC. The encoded protein is CASSLMAGGSYEQYF.

The chain joins TRBV10-3 to TRBJ1-1, with 7 bases fitting TRBD1. The germline gives CDR1 ENHRY, CDR2 SYGVKD. V dropped 0 bases and J dropped 6; count of bases not matched to a gene: 10. The CDR3 covers 16 residues. The CDR3 protein is CAISESRQGDESEAFF. CDR3 DNA: TGTGCCATCAGTGAGTCTCGACAGGGAGATGAGTCTGAAGCTTTCTTT.

The CDR3 region is CASSFNRGHSPLHF. The CDR3 DNA reads as TGTGCCAGCAGCTTTAACAGGGGGCACTCACCCCTCCACTTT. J is TRBJ1-6 and V is TRBV7-9; 9 bases match TRBD1. Germline CDR1 reads SEHNR; CDR2 reads FQNEAQ (reference sequence). The trim removed 3 bases at V and 10 bases at J, leaving 4 bases unmatched. CDR3 length: 14 residues.

The genes are TRBV9 and TRBJ1-1, with 11 bases that match TRBD1. V gave up 0 bases and J gave up 4 bases; unmatched junction bases: 11. This CDR3 is 18 amino acids long. CDR1 is SGDLS and CDR2 is YYNGEE in the germline V gene. Here the CDR3 reads CASSVAGRTGGRGTEAFF. Written as DNA, the CDR3 is TGTGCCAGCAGCGTAGCTGGTAGGACAGGGGGCAGAGGCACTGAAGCTTTCTTT.

CDR3 protein: CASSSGTSGSETQYF. The CDR3, as DNA: TGTGCCAGCAGTTCGGGGACTAGCGGGTCAGAGACCCAGTACTTC. The chain is built from TRBV27 and TRBJ2-5; 12 nucleotides line up with TRBD2. Trimming at V came to 4 bases and at J to 4 bases, leaving 4 bases not matched to a gene. The germline V gene has CDR1 MNHEY and CDR2 SMNVEV (reference sequence). This CDR3 is built from 15 residues.

The V call is TRBV29-1, the J call TRBJ2-2, with D perhaps matching TRBD2 (5 bases). Trimming removed 6 bases from V and 3 bases from J, with 5 bases in between. CDR3 size: 11 residues. Germline V gives CDR1 SQVTM, CDR2 ANQGSEA. CDR3 residues: CSVGDTGELFF. The CDR3, as DNA: TGCAGCGTCGGGGACACCGGGGAGCTGTTTTTT.

This chain joins TRBV20-1 and TRBJ1-2, with 10 bases lining up with TRBD1. The CDR3 totals 17 residues. The V segment lost 3 bases and the J segment 8 bases; nucleotides outside the gene matches: 18. Germline CDR1 reads DFQATT; CDR2 reads SNEGSKA (reference sequence). CDR3 coding DNA: TGCAGTGCTAGTCTAGTCGGGACAGGGGTATCGACGGGCGGCTACACCTTC. It is translated as CSASLVGTGVSTGGYTF.

The V and J genes are TRBV27 and TRBJ2-5; 7 positions match TRBD2. From germline, CDR1 is MNHEY and CDR2 SMNVEV (reference sequence). The V segment lost 5 bases and the J segment 2 bases; nucleotides outside the gene matches: 8. The length of the CDR3 is 15 residues. The CDR3 bases are TGTGCCAGCAGTGAGCGGGACCCGCGGCAAGAGACCCAGTACTTC. Its translation: CASSERDPRQETQYF.

This chain uses TRBV5-1 with TRBJ2-3; TRBD1 aligns across 7 bases. The V and J ends lost 0 bases and 5 bases, in that order; junction bases with no gene match: 9. The CDR3 spans 16 residues. CDR1 is SGHRS, CDR2 YFSETQ, per germline. CDR3 protein: CASSLDAGGRGDTQYF. CDR3 coding DNA: TGCGCCAGCAGCTTGGATGCAGGGGGAAGGGGAGATACGCAGTATTTT.

The sample holds one count of this clone. This sequence joins TRBV2 and TRBJ1-5, with TRBD1 matching 10 bases. Per the germline V gene, CDR1 is SNHLY and CDR2 is FYNNEI. CDR3 length: 14 residues. The V and J ends lost 9 bases and 3 bases, in that order; junction bases with no gene match: 5. CDR3 sequence: CARSGTGDNQPQHF. CDR3 nucleotides: TGTGCCAGGTCCGGGACAGGGGACAATCAGCCCCAGCATTTT.

This clone was seen once. The chain couples TRBV13 to TRBJ2-3; TRBD2 matches at 11 bases. The germline V gene has CDR1 PRHDT and CDR2 FYEKMQ (reference sequence). The CDR3 runs 15 residues. V lost 6 bases and J lost 5; bases outside the gene matches: 7. The CDR3 protein is CASRGLAVDGDTQYF. DNA of the CDR3: TGTGCCAGCAGGGGACTAGCGGTGGACGGAGATACGCAGTATTTT.

This chain links TRBV2 with TRBJ1-6; 8 positions match TRBD1. The CDR3 runs 14 residues. The germline V gene encodes CDR1 SNHLY and CDR2 FYNNEI. Trimming cost V 6 bases and J 4 bases; bases outside gene matches: 2. The DNA of the CDR3 is TGTGCCAGCAGGGACAGGGAGTATAATTCACCCCTCCACTTT. Protein sequence: CASRDREYNSPLHF.

The V gene is TRBV4-1, the J gene TRBJ1-1, with 7 nucleotides matching TRBD1. The ends lost 3 bases at V and 4 bases at J; junction bases unmatched: 5. The CDR3 extends over 14 amino acids. Germline-derived CDR1 and CDR2 are MGHRA and YSYEKL. The chain's CDR3 is CASSHDRAPTEAFF. CDR3 nucleotides: TGCGCCAGCAGCCACGACAGGGCACCCACTGAAGCTTTCTTT.